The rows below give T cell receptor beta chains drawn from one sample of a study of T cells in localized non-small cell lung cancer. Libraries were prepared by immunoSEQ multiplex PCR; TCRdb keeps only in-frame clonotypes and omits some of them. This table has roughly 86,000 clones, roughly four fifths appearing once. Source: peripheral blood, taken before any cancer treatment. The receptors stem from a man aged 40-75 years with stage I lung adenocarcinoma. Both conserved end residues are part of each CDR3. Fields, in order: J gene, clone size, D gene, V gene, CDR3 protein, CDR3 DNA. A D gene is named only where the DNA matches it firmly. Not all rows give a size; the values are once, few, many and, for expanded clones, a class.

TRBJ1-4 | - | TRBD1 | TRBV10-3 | CAISESGLARDSKNEKLFF | TGTGCCATCAGTGAGTCGGGTCTGGCCCGGGACAGCAAGAATGAAAAACTGTTTTTT
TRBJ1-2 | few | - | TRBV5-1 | CASSKDYYGYTF | TGCGCCAGCAGCAAGGACTATTATGGCTACACCTTC
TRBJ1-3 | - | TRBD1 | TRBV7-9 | CASSLVGGRQGPSGNTIYF | TGTGCCAGCAGCTTAGTGGGGGGCCGACAGGGCCCCTCTGGAAACACCATATATTTT
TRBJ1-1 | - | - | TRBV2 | CASSGASSNTEAFF | TGTGCCAGCAGTGGGGCAAGTTCCAACACTGAAGCTTTCTTT
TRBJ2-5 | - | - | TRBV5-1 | CASSLPAETQYF | TGCGCCAGCAGCTTGCCAGCCGAGACCCAGTACTTC
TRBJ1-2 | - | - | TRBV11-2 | CASSLGGVNYGYTF | TGTGCCAGCAGTTTGGGTGGGGTTAACTATGGCTACACCTTC
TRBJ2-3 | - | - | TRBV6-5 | CASSYSKDRVTDTQYF | TGTGCCAGCAGTTACTCGAAGGACAGAGTCACAGATACGCAGTATTTT
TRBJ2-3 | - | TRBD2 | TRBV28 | CASKAGSTDTQYF | TGTGCCAGCAAAGCGGGGAGCACAGATACGCAGTATTTT
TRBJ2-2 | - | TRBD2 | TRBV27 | CASSLRGPLAGTGELFF | TGTGCCAGCAGTCTCCGGGGCCCTTTAGCGGGGACCGGGGAGCTGTTTTTT
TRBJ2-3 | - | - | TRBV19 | CASSVGDTQYF | TGTGCCAGTAGCGTAGGAGATACGCAGTATTTT
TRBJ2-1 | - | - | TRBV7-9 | CASSLAVQGRVGGEQFF | TGTGCCAGCAGCTTAGCCGTACAAGGCCGTGTTGGGGGTGAGCAGTTCTTC
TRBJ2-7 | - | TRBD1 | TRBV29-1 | CSVGQGILEQYF | TGCAGCGTTGGACAGGGAATTCTCGAGCAGTACTTC
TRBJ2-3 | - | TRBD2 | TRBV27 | CASGTRVGTQYF | TGTGCCAGCGGGACTAGAGTCGGAACGCAGTATTTT
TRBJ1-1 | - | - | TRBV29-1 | CSVPSPRQTTEAFF | TGCAGCGTCCCCTCCCCCCGACAGACCACTGAAGCTTTCTTT
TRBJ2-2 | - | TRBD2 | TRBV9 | CASSVGTSASGELFF | TGTGCCAGCAGCGTAGGGACTAGCGCCTCCGGGGAGCTGTTTTTT
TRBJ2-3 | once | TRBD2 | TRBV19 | CASSTQRLAGGDDTQYF | TGTGCCAGTAGTACACAAAGACTAGCGGGAGGAGATGATACGCAGTATTTT
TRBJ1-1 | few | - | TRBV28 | CASRSFTEAFF | TGTGCCAGCCGCAGTTTCACTGAAGCTTTCTTT
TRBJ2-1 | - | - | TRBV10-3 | CATQLDSSSSYNEQFF | TGTGCCACCCAGTTGGACAGTTCGAGCTCCTACAATGAGCAGTTCTTC
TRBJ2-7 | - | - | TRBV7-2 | CASSPGLFSYEQYF | TGTGCCAGCAGCCCCGGACTGTTTTCCTACGAGCAGTACTTC
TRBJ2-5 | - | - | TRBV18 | CASSPPGAVQETQYF | TGTGCCAGCTCACCACCGGGGGCAGTCCAAGAGACCCAGTACTTC
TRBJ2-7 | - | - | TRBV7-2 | CASRLSRFSYEQYF | TGTGCCAGCAGATTGTCCAGGTTCTCCTACGAGCAGTACTTC
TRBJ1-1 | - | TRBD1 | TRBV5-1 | CASSLGRGGDGKAFF | TGCGCCAGCAGCTTGGGTAGAGGGGGCGACGGTAAGGCTTTCTTT
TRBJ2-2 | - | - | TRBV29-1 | CSVPGQIDTGELFF | TGCAGCGTGCCGGGACAAATTGACACCGGGGAGCTGTTTTTT
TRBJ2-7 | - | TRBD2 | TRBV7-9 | CASSPGLAGAFDEQYF | TGTGCCAGCAGCCCTGGACTAGCGGGGGCATTCGACGAGCAGTACTTC
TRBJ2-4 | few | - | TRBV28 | CASTGWGTRAKNIQYF | TGTGCCAGCACCGGGTGGGGGACACGAGCCAAAAACATTCAGTACTTC
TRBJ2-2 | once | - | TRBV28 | CASSSTGQFPTGELFF | TGTGCCAGCAGTTCCACAGGACAGTTTCCCACCGGGGAGCTGTTTTTT
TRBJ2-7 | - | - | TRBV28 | CASSLTGILSYEQYF | TGTGCCAGCAGTTTAACAGGGATCCTTTCCTACGAGCAGTACTTC
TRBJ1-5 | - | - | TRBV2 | CASSDGRRDQPQHF | TGTGCCAGCAGTGATGGACGACGGGATCAGCCCCAGCATTTT
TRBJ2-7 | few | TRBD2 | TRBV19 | CASSPSGRGLREQYF | TGTGCCAGTAGTCCCTCCGGGAGGGGATTACGCGAGCAGTACTTC
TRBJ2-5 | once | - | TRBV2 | CASLKRTQETQYF | TGTGCCAGTCTAAAGCGGACCCAAGAGACCCAGTACTTC
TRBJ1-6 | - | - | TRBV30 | CAWSRDSPLHF | TGTGCCTGGAGTAGGGATTCACCCCTCCACTTT
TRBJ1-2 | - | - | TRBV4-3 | CASSQDRYSYGYTF | TGCGCCAGCAGCCAAGATCGGTACAGTTATGGCTACACCTTC
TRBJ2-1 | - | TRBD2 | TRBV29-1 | CSVLPTLAGGYNEQFF | TGCAGCGTTCTCCCAACACTAGCGGGAGGCTACAATGAGCAGTTCTTC
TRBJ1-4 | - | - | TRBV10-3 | CAISPGAADEKLFF | TGTGCCATCAGCCCAGGGGCCGCGGATGAAAAACTGTTTTTT
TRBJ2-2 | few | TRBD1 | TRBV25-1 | CASRTTGVTGELFF | TGTGCCAGCAGAACAACAGGGGTGACCGGGGAGCTGTTTTTT
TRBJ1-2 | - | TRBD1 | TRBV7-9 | CASSLGLGTGGYGYTF | TGTGCCAGCAGCTTGGGTCTAGGGACAGGTGGCTATGGCTACACCTTC
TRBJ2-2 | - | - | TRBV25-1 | CASSKTGGNTGELFF | TGTGCCAGCAGTAAGACCGGGGGGAACACCGGGGAGCTGTTTTTT
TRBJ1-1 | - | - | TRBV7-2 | CASSTRNASTEAFF | TGTGCCAGCAGCACTCGGAATGCCAGCACTGAAGCTTTCTTT
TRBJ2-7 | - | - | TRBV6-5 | CASRTSGLNGGQYF | TGTGCCAGCCGCACCTCGGGGCTCAACGGAGGGCAGTACTTC
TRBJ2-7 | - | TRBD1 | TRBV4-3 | CASSRGTGYSYEQYF | TGCGCCAGCAGCCGAGGGACAGGGTATAGCTACGAGCAGTACTTC
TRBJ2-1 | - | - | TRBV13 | CASSSPRVLYFCASSSPRCEQFF | -